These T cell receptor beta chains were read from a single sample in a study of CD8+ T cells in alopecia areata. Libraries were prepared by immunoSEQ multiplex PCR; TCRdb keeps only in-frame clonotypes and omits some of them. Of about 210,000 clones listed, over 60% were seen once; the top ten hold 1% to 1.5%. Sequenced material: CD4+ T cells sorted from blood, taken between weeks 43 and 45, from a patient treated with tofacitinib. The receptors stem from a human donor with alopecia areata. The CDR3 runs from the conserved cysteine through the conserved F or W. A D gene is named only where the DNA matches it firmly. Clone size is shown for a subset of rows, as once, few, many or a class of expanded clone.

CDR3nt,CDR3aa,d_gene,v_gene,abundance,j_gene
TGCATCGGAGATTGGGCTTTCTTT,CIGDWAFF,.,TRBV29-1,few,TRBJ1-1
TGTGCCAGCAGCTTAGCGACGGGCTTCAATCAGCCCCAGCATTTT,CASSLATGFNQPQHF,.,TRBV7-2,.,TRBJ1-5
TGCGCCAGCAGCTTGGACTTCAGCACAGATACGCAGTATTTT,CASSLDFSTDTQYF,.,TRBV5-1,few,TRBJ2-3
TGTGCCAGCAGTTTCTCCTTAGCGAGGGAGCTGTTTTTT,CASSFSLARELFF,.,TRBV2,.,TRBJ2-2
TGTGCCAGCAGCAATCCCGGGACTAACAATGAGCAGTTCTTC,CASSNPGTNNEQFF,TRBD2,TRBV7-3,.,TRBJ2-1
TGTGCCAGCAGCTCTGGTCGGACTCGTGGGGCCAACGTCCTGACTTTC,CASSSGRTRGANVLTF,.,TRBV7-9,.,TRBJ2-6
TGCGCCAGCAGCCAACCGGGACAGGGCCTATACGAGCAGTACTTC,CASSQPGQGLYEQYF,TRBD1,TRBV4-1,.,TRBJ2-7
TGTGCCAGCTCACCTGGCACTGAAGCTTTCTTT,CASSPGTEAFF,.,TRBV18,.,TRBJ1-1
TGTGCCTGGGACAGGGCTAATTCACCCCTCCACTTT,CAWDRANSPLHF,TRBD1,TRBV30,.,TRBJ1-6
TGTGCCTGGGGAGTTTCCTACGAGCAGTACTTC,CAWGVSYEQYF,.,TRBV30,once,TRBJ2-7
TGTGCCTCCAAGGACAGGAACACTGAAGCTTTCTTT,CASKDRNTEAFF,.,TRBV30,.,TRBJ1-1
TGCAGCGTTATCGGACAGCTGAACACTGAAGCTTTCTTT,CSVIGQLNTEAFF,.,TRBV29-1,few,TRBJ1-1
TGTGCCAGCAGCTGGACCGGGACCCCAAACAATGAGCAGTTCTTC,CASSWTGTPNNEQFF,.,TRBV7-2,.,TRBJ2-1
TGCAGCGTTACGACCCAATGGGTCGAGCAGTACTTC,CSVTTQWVEQYF,.,TRBV29-1,.,TRBJ2-7
TGTGCCAGCAGTTCTCGAGGACTAGCGGGCGAAGAGACCCAGTACTTC,CASSSRGLAGEETQYF,TRBD2,TRBV6-6,.,TRBJ2-5
TGTGCCACCGGAGGACTCGCCGGGGAGCTGTTTTTT,CATGGLAGELFF,.,TRBV10-3,few,TRBJ2-2
TGTGCCAGCAGTTTTAGAGGGGGCGGTCAGCCCCAGCATTTT,CASSFRGGGQPQHF,TRBD1,TRBV27,.,TRBJ1-5
TGCGCCAGCAGCCAAGTGAGGGACTATGGCTACACCTTC,CASSQVRDYGYTF,.,TRBV4-1,once,TRBJ1-2
TGTGCCAGCAGTGACGGACCCCAGTTCTTC,CASSDGPQFF,.,TRBV25-1,.,TRBJ2-1
TGTGCCAGCAGTCCCTGGGACAGGGGTCGTCAGTTCTTC,CASSPWDRGRQFF,TRBD1,TRBV27,.,TRBJ2-1
TGCAGCGGTTGGGACCCACACGGGGAGCTGTTTTTT,CSGWDPHGELFF,.,TRBV29-1,.,TRBJ2-2
TGTGCCTGGAGCCAAGCCCTGACTAGCGGGGGTCACAATGAGCAGTTCTTC,CAWSQALTSGGHNEQFF,TRBD2,TRBV30,.,TRBJ2-1
TGTGCCAGTATGGGACAGGGTAATCAGCCCCAGCATTTT,CASMGQGNQPQHF,TRBD1,TRBV19,.,TRBJ1-5